The 18 T cell receptor beta chains reported below all come from one sample, sequenced in a study of regulatory dendritic cells for organ transplantation (dated by TCRdb to about 2017). Antigens of these TCRs are unknown. Sorted T cell subsets were CFSE-labeled and co-cultured for around five days with allogeneic regulatory or mature dendritic cells at a 1:10 DC:T ratio. The library came from the immunoSEQ multiplex PCR assay. Here the immuneACCESS table is served through TCRdb, limited to in-frame sequences with V and J called. Missing clones are a known gap in these copies; in checked studies unresolved V genes cover under half, and the rest lacks a known reason. The sample table holds 12,000 or so clones, of which approximately 89% were seen once. Nearly 0.45% of the sample is taken by the ten largest. What was sequenced was naive CD8+ T cells from blood cultured with dendritic cells. Sample cell subset or site, as interpreted from the label and publication: CD45RA+ naive T cells. All receptors come from a human donor in good health.

The gene calls are TRBV5-4 and TRBJ1-1; 7 bases line up with TRBD1. The length of the CDR3 is 14 residues. J lost 4 bases, V lost 3 bases, and 6 bases had no gene match. Germline loops: CDR1 SGHNT, CDR2 YYREEE (reference sequence). The CDR3 DNA reads TGTGCCAGCAGCTCAAAGACAGGGACCACTGAAGCTTTCTTT. As protein: CASSSKTGTTEAFF.

The chain combines TRBV4-3 with TRBJ2-3, with D possibly matching TRBD2 (5 bases). Germline V gene data show CDR1 as LGHNA and CDR2 as YSLEER. The CDR3 spans 15 residues. Between the trimmed V and J ends, which lost 0 bases and 4 bases, there was a span of 11 bases. This CDR3 reads CASSQERALPDTQYF. The CDR3 DNA follows: TGCGCCAGCAGCCAAGAGCGGGCCCTCCCAGATACGCAGTATTTT.

The chain recombines TRBV30 with TRBJ2-2; D might be TRBD1 or TRBD2, each matching 5 bases. CDR1 GTSNPN and CDR2 SVGIG come from the germline V gene (reference sequence). The CDR3 is 15 amino acids. Trimming took 2 bases from V and 5 from J, leaving 15 bases between them. The CDR3 here is CAWSPTTWGTGELFF. CDR3 sequence (DNA): TGTGCCTGGAGTCCCACCACCTGGGGGACCGGGGAGCTGTTTTTT. Combining the CDR3 with reference TRBV30 and TRBJ2-2 gives the whole variable domain SQTIHQWPATLVQPVGSPLSLECTVEGTSNPNLYWYRQAAGRGLQLLFYSVGIGQISSEVPQNLSASRPQDRQFILSSKKLLLSDSGFYLCAWSPTTWGTGELFFGEGSRLTVL.

V usage is TRBV5-8 and J usage is TRBJ1-3; no clear D gene. Germline V CDR1 and CDR2: SGHTS, YDEGEE. The CDR3 has 14 residues. V lost 1 base and J lost 1, with 6 bases in between. In DNA, the CDR3 is TGTGCCAGCAGCTTGTATGGGTCTGGAAACACCATATATTTT. Its translation: CASSLYGSGNTIYF.

The V and J genes are TRBV5-8 and TRBJ1-1; no clear D. CDR1 and CDR2 from the germline V gene are SGHTS and YDEGEE. Trimming shortened V by 0 bases and J by 3 bases, and 9 bases separated the two germline ends. CDR3 size: 14 residues. The CDR3 spells CASSLAGGYTEAFF. CDR3 nucleotides: TGTGCCAGCAGCTTGGCGGGAGGCTACACTGAAGCTTTCTTT.

The genes are TRBV27 and TRBJ2-3; D is unresolved. The V end lost 4 bases, the J end lost 4 bases, and 6 bases lay between the germline ends. CDR1 is MNHEY and CDR2 is SMNVEV in the germline V gene (reference sequence). The CDR3 has 12 amino acids. CDR3 sequence (DNA): TGTGCCAGCAGTTCGAGACCAGATACGCAGTATTTT. Translating it yields CASSSRPDTQYF.

This chain uses TRBV7-9 with TRBJ1-2; D may be TRBD1 (5 bases). V was trimmed by 1 base and J by 8 bases, leaving 11 bases between them. The CDR3 has 13 residues. Germline CDR1 reads SEHNR; CDR2 reads FQNEAQ (reference sequence). CDR3 sequence (DNA): TGTGCCAGCAGCTTAGGCGACAGAAAGGGCTACACCTTC. Translation: CASSLGDRKGYTF.

This clone came up once. The chain carries TRBV7-8 and TRBJ2-2; D could derive from TRBD1 or TRBD2 (5 bases each). Germline loops: CDR1 SGHVS, CDR2 FQNEAQ. V lost 5 bases to trimming and J lost 0 bases, with 10 bases between them. The CDR3 is made up of 15 amino acids. The chain's CDR3 is CASSTRDANTGELFF. The CDR3, as DNA: TGTGCCAGCAGCACCCGGGACGCGAACACCGGGGAGCTGTTTTTT.

In its sample, this clone was seen a few times. V usage is TRBV28 and J usage is TRBJ1-5; D possibly corresponds to TRBD1 (5 bases). CDR3 length equals 14 residues. Trimming took 5 bases from V and 8 from J, leaving 16 bases between them. Germline CDR1 is MDHEN and CDR2 is SYDVKM. This CDR3 reads CASSRDRPVKPQHF. CDR3 bases: TGTGCCAGCAGTAGGGACCGGCCAGTTAAGCCCCAGCATTTT. The entire variable domain, with the rest obtained from reference TRBV28 and TRBJ1-5, is as follows: DVKVTQSSRYLVKRTGEKVFLECVQDMDHENMFWYRQDPGLGLRLIYFSYDVKMKEKGDIPEGYSVSREKKERFSLILESASTNQTSMYLCASSRDRPVKPQHFGDGTRLSIL.

This chain links TRBV10-3 with TRBJ2-1, with a weak D call TRBD2 (6 bases). The germline V gene encodes CDR1 ENHRY and CDR2 SYGVKD. This CDR3 is built from 16 residues. V shed 2 bases and J shed 2 bases, with 13 bases lying between them. CDR3 sequence: CAISETAGRPYNEQFF. The CDR3 DNA follows: TGTGCCATCAGTGAGACGGCGGGGAGACCCTACAATGAGCAGTTCTTC.

The J gene is TRBJ2-3, the V gene TRBV11-2, with 7 bases aligning to TRBD1. V shed 7 bases, J shed 0 bases, and the junction held 7 bases outside the gene matches. This CDR3 region has 15 residues. From germline, CDR1 is SGHAT and CDR2 FQNNGV. The CDR3 coding sequence is TGTGCCAGCACCGAATGGGACAGAAGCACAGATACGCAGTATTTT. It is translated as CASTEWDRSTDTQYF.

The chain carries TRBV19 and TRBJ2-1; D is unclear. The CDR3 contains 16 residues. Germline V gene sequence: CDR1 LNHDA, CDR2 SQIVND (reference sequence). V was pared by 7 bases and J by 0 bases, with 16 bases between. In DNA form, the CDR3 reads TGTGCCAGTACTCACAGCGTTGGGAACTCCTACAATGAGCAGTTCTTC. Encoded protein: CASTHSVGNSYNEQFF.

V usage is TRBV30 and J usage is TRBJ1-1; D is unresolved. Germline V gives CDR1 GTSNPN, CDR2 SVGIG (reference sequence). V gave up 0 bases and J gave up 8 bases, with 19 bases separating them. The CDR3 extends over 15 amino acids. CDR3 sequence: CAWSVSWGGLGEAFF. CDR3 nucleotides: TGTGCCTGGAGTGTCAGTTGGGGAGGGCTGGGAGAAGCTTTCTTT. The variable domain in full, completed from reference TRBV30 and TRBJ1-1, reads SQTIHQWPATLVQPVGSPLSLECTVEGTSNPNLYWYRQAAGRGLQLLFYSVGIGQISSEVPQNLSASRPQDRQFILSSKKLLLSDSGFYLCAWSVSWGGLGEAFFGQGTRLTVV.

The CDR3 DNA follows: TGTGCCAGCAGCTTAGGGCAGGGGATATACAATGAGCAGTTCTTC. It yields the protein CASSLGQGIYNEQFF. The chain has TRBV7-9 and TRBJ2-1; D might be TRBD1 (6 bases). Deletions cut 1 base from V and 4 bases from J, with 11 bases between. CDR1 and CDR2 (germline): SEHNR, FQNEAQ (reference sequence). CDR3 length equals 15 residues. Combining the CDR3 with reference TRBV7-9 and TRBJ2-1 gives the whole variable domain DTGVSQNPRHKITKRGQNVTFRCDPISEHNRLYWYRQTLGQGPEFLTYFQNEAQLEKSRLLSDRFSAERPKGSFSTLEIQRTEQGDSAMYLCASSLGQGIYNEQFFGPGTRLTVL.

This clone was picked up one time. The chain joins TRBV27 to TRBJ2-5; D is unresolved. The V end lost 8 bases, the J end lost 5 bases, and 9 bases lay between the germline ends. This CDR3 spans 11 amino acids. The V gene's germline CDR1 is MNHEY and CDR2 SMNVEV (reference sequence). In DNA, the CDR3 is TGTGCCAGCGGTTCTCGGGAGACCCAGTACTTC. This gives the protein CASGSRETQYF.

The chain carries TRBV6-5 and TRBJ2-7; the D is unclear. V lost 3 bases to trimming and J lost 2 bases, with 8 bases between them. The germline V gene encodes CDR1 MNHEY and CDR2 SVGAGI. The CDR3 length is 13 residues. CDR3 amino acids: CASSYGPTYEQYF. The CDR3 DNA reads TGTGCCAGCAGTTATGGCCCTACCTACGAGCAGTACTTC.

The V and J genes are TRBV27 and TRBJ1-1; 7 bases agree with TRBD1. V trimming: 4 bases; J trimming: 1 base; junction bases outside the gene matches: 3. Germline CDR1 MNHEY, CDR2 SMNVEV (reference sequence). The CDR3 has 14 amino acids. CDR3 coding DNA: TGTGCCAGCAGTTGGACAGGAACGAACACTGAAGCTTTCTTT. Translated, it gives CASSWTGTNTEAFF.

The chain combines TRBV27 with TRBJ1-5; TRBD1 matches at 8 bases. The germline CDR1 and CDR2 sequences are MNHEY and SMNVEV (reference sequence). This CDR3 is built from 15 residues. The V segment lost 6 bases and the J segment 4 bases; nucleotides outside the gene matches: 8. The CDR3 protein is CASSTGTGGNQPQHF. CDR3 DNA sequence: TGTGCCAGCAGCACCGGGACAGGAGGAAATCAGCCCCAGCATTTT.